This TCR beta chain comes out of a study of blood T cell repertoires in COVID-19. While infection was still active, Seattle patients were enrolled and then followed longitudinally. Trimming removed 0 bases from V and 4 bases from J, with 13 bases in between. This CDR3 is built from 16 residues. The germline CDR1 and CDR2 sequences are SGDLS and YYNGEE. The repertoire was sequenced with immunoSEQ multiplex PCR; TCRdb's copy has only in-frame clones and lacks some. Of roughly 300,000 clones listed, about 90% are singletons. The specimen sequenced was peripheral blood. The receptor comes from a woman under 40 with COVID-19, enrolled during active disease. The chain is built from TRBV9 and TRBJ2-2; no definite D call. CDR3 protein: CASSVATSRGTGELFF. The CDR3 DNA follows: TGTGCCAGCAGCGTAGCAACATCCCGAGGCACCGGGGAGCTGTTTTTT.